The rows below give T cell receptor beta chains drawn from one sample of a study of shared clonotypes between healthy human individuals. Libraries were prepared by immunoSEQ multiplex PCR; TCRdb keeps only in-frame clonotypes and omits some of them. The sample lists about 2.4 million clones, approximately 94% occurring once. Sample: naive CD4+ T cells sorted from blood. All receptors come from a man aged 18 to 30 in good health. The CDR3 runs from the conserved cysteine through the conserved F or W. D genes are given only for firm matches. Size is omitted from some rows. Given values are once, few, many or a class for expanded clones.

D gene | J gene | clone size | V gene | CDR3 DNA | CDR3 protein
. | TRBJ2-1 | . | TRBV18 | TGTGCCAGCTCACCCTACCCCGCGGGTGAGCAGTTCTTC | CASSPYPAGEQFF
. | TRBJ2-1 | . | TRBV5-6 | TGTGCCAGCAGCTTACTAACAGTTGTATCCTACAATGAGCAGTTCTTC | CASSLLTVVSYNEQFF
. | TRBJ1-4 | . | TRBV5-1 | TGCGCCAGCAGCTCAAACAGGGATCAAGCAGGAAAACTGTTTTTT | CASSSNRDQAGKLFF
TRBD1 | TRBJ1-1 | . | TRBV18 | TGTGCCAGCTCACCAGGCGCCGGGACAGATATCAACGGAGCTTTCTTT | CASSPGAGTDINGAFF
. | TRBJ2-5 | . | TRBV4-1 | TGCGCCAGCAGCCAAGAGGGCTCGTACCAAGAGACCCAGTACTTC | CASSQEGSYQETQYF
TRBD2 | TRBJ2-1 | . | TRBV11-2 | TGTGCCAGCAGCCTAAGGGAAGGGAGGGCTAATGAGCAGTTCTTC | CASSLREGRANEQFF
. | TRBJ1-1 | . | TRBV21-1 | TGTGCCAGCAGCAAAGGCCACAGGGTTTCGACTGAAGCTTTCTTT | CASSKGHRVSTEAFF
. | TRBJ1-2 | . | TRBV10-2 | TGCGCCAGCCCTATGCCTTCAGACAGAGCCTATGGCTACACCTTC | CASPMPSDRAYGYTF
TRBD1 | TRBJ2-3 | . | TRBV7-8 | TGTGCCAGCAGCTTCCGGGACAGGGGAACAGATACGCAGTATTTT | CASSFRDRGTDTQYF
. | TRBJ1-2 | once | TRBV29-1 | TGCAGCGTTGAAATAGTACGGGGGGACTATGGCTACACCTTC | CSVEIVRGDYGYTF
TRBD1 | TRBJ1-2 | . | TRBV5-4 | TGTGCCAGCAGCCAGAGACAGGGGGCGAACTATGGCTACACCTTC | CASSQRQGANYGYTF
. | TRBJ2-3 | . | TRBV28 | TGTGCCAGCAGTAGGGGAGACACGCAGTATTTT | CASSRGDTQYF
TRBD1 | TRBJ1-2 | . | TRBV11-2 | TGTGCCAGCAGCAGGGGACAGGTCGATGGCTACACCTTC | CASSRGQVDGYTF
TRBD2 | TRBJ2-1 | . | TRBV19 | TGTGCCAGTGCCGAAGGCCTAGCGGGTAAATGGCCCTACAATGAGCAGTTCTTC | CASAEGLAGKWPYNEQFF
. | TRBJ2-1 | . | TRBV10-2 | TGCGCCAGCAGCCCCAGAGAAGTTAATGAGCAGTTCTTC | CASSPREVNEQFF
TRBD1 | TRBJ2-7 | . | TRBV18 | TGTGCCAGCTCACCACGAAGCCGCATTCCGGGACAGGGGGGCTACGAGCAGTACTTC | CASSPRSRIPGQGGYEQYF
TRBD1 | TRBJ1-3 | . | TRBV30 | TGTGCCTGGACTGAGGGACAGTCAGGAAACACCATATATTTT | CAWTEGQSGNTIYF
. | TRBJ1-4 | . | TRBV6-1 | TGTGCCAGCAGTGACCTAATTGTAGCTAGTGAAAAACTGTTTTTT | CASSDLIVASEKLFF
. | TRBJ2-7 | . | TRBV5-4 | TGTGCCAGCAGCCAGAACTACGAGCAGTACTTC | CASSQNYEQYF
. | TRBJ1-2 | . | TRBV5-1 | TGCGCCAGCGGCACGACAAGCTTCTATGGCTACACCTTC | CASGTTSFYGYTF
TRBD1 | TRBJ2-7 | . | TRBV7-2 | TGTGCCAGCAGCAAGACAGGGTTCCACGAGCAGTACTTC | CASSKTGFHEQYF
TRBD1 | TRBJ1-1 | . | TRBV5-1 | TGCGCCAGCAGCTTGGGGGGACAGGGGAACACTGAAGCTTTCTTT | CASSLGGQGNTEAFF
. | TRBJ1-2 | . | TRBV6-5 | TGTGCCAGCAGTTACTCGCCCAGCGGCTATGGCTACACCTTC | CASSYSPSGYGYTF
TRBD2 | TRBJ2-5 | . | TRBV4-1 | TGCGCCAGCAGCCTCGCAGCGGGGTTACAAGAGACCCAGTACTTC | CASSLAAGLQETQYF
. | TRBJ2-1 | . | TRBV7-9 | TGTGCCAGCAGCTTAGGATCGGGTAATGAGCAGTTCTTC | CASSLGSGNEQFF
. | TRBJ1-3 | . | TRBV5-1 | TGCGCCAGCAGCTTGGAAGCGGGAAGTGGAAACACCATATATTTT | CASSLEAGSGNTIYF
TRBD2 | TRBJ2-5 | . | TRBV30 | TGTGCCTGGAGTACGGGGCTAGCGGGGCTACAAGAGACCCAGTACTTC | CAWSTGLAGLQETQYF
. | TRBJ1-1 | . | TRBV18 | TGTGCCAGCTCAAGCAACACAGGGAGTAACACTGAAGCTTTCTTT | CASSSNTGSNTEAFF
. | TRBJ1-1 | . | TRBV7-9 | TGTGCCAGCAGCCCAGGACGGACGAACACTGAAGCTTTCTTT | CASSPGRTNTEAFF
TRBD2 | TRBJ2-3 | . | TRBV11-2 | TGTGCCAGCAGCTTAGCCCGTAGCGGGGCAGGCACAGATACGCAGTATTTT | CASSLARSGAGTDTQYF
. | TRBJ1-1 | . | TRBV5-1 | TGCGCCAGCAGCTTGGATGCAGTCCTGAACACTGAAGCTTTCTTT | CASSLDAVLNTEAFF
TRBD1 | TRBJ1-4 | . | TRBV5-4 | TGTGCCAGCAGCCGAGGGGGCAATGAAAAACTGTTTTTT | CASSRGGNEKLFF
. | TRBJ1-1 | . | TRBV7-8 | TGTGCCAGCAGCTTAGCGCTAGGAGCGAACACTGAAGCTTTCTTT | CASSLALGANTEAFF
. | TRBJ2-1 | . | TRBV19 | TGTGCCAGTAGTACCACCCAGCGGAGCTCCTACAATGAGCAGTTCTTC | CASSTTQRSSYNEQFF
. | TRBJ1-1 | . | TRBV27 | TGTGCCAGCAGTTTATCCGGTGAAGCTTTCTTT | CASSLSGEAFF
TRBD2 | TRBJ2-1 | . | TRBV12-5 | TGTGCTAGTGGCAAGGGACTAGCGGGGACTTACAATGAGCAGTTCTTC | CASGKGLAGTYNEQFF
TRBD2 | TRBJ2-5 | . | TRBV9 | TGTGCCAGCAGCGTAGATACTAGCGGCGAGACCCAGTACTTC | CASSVDTSGETQYF
TRBD1 | TRBJ1-5 | . | TRBV6-1 | TGTGCCAGCAGTGCGGGACAGGGGGAAAGCCAGCCCCAGCATTTT | CASSAGQGESQPQHF
. | TRBJ1-6 | once | TRBV6-1 | TGTGCCAGCAGTGTATCCCAGAATTCACCCCTCCACTTT | CASSVSQNSPLHF
TRBD1 | TRBJ1-2 | . | TRBV18 | TGTGCCAGCTCATCAGGACTTCCGGGGGAGCAGGGGGGATATGGCTACACCTTC | CASSSGLPGEQGGYGYTF
. | TRBJ1-1 | . | TRBV7-9 | TGTGCCAGCAGCTTAAGTTCCCTGAACACTGAAGCTTTCTTT | CASSLSSLNTEAFF